The clone carrying this TCR beta chain came up many times. The antigen is unknown. Mismatch with germline at one junction end may stem from a read error. This beta chain appears as a stray read in a library generated for alpha chains; its size is not informative. These data originate in a study of spatial heterogeneity in lung cancer. Sample time point: sample taken at primary tumor resection. General observations from the study: How many expanded intratumoral alpha and beta TCRs were present tracked the tumor mutation count, which was a count of nonsynonymous mutations.

MiXCR was run by TCRdb on the 5' RACE reads, yielding one entry per CDR3 protein. This table has roughly 8,400 distinct CDR3 sequences, around an eighth appearing once. The CDR3 covers 12 residues. CDR1 is MNHNS, CDR2 SASEGT, per germline. The gene calls are TRBV6-1 and TRBJ1-1; TRBD1 matches 7 bases. This TCR was recovered from a male donor with early-stage non-small cell lung cancer. The starting material was lung tumor tissue, obtained at surgery. CDR3 region: CASREGGREAFF. DNA of the CDR3: TGTGCCAGCAGGGAAGGGGGCCGTGAAGCTTTCTTT.